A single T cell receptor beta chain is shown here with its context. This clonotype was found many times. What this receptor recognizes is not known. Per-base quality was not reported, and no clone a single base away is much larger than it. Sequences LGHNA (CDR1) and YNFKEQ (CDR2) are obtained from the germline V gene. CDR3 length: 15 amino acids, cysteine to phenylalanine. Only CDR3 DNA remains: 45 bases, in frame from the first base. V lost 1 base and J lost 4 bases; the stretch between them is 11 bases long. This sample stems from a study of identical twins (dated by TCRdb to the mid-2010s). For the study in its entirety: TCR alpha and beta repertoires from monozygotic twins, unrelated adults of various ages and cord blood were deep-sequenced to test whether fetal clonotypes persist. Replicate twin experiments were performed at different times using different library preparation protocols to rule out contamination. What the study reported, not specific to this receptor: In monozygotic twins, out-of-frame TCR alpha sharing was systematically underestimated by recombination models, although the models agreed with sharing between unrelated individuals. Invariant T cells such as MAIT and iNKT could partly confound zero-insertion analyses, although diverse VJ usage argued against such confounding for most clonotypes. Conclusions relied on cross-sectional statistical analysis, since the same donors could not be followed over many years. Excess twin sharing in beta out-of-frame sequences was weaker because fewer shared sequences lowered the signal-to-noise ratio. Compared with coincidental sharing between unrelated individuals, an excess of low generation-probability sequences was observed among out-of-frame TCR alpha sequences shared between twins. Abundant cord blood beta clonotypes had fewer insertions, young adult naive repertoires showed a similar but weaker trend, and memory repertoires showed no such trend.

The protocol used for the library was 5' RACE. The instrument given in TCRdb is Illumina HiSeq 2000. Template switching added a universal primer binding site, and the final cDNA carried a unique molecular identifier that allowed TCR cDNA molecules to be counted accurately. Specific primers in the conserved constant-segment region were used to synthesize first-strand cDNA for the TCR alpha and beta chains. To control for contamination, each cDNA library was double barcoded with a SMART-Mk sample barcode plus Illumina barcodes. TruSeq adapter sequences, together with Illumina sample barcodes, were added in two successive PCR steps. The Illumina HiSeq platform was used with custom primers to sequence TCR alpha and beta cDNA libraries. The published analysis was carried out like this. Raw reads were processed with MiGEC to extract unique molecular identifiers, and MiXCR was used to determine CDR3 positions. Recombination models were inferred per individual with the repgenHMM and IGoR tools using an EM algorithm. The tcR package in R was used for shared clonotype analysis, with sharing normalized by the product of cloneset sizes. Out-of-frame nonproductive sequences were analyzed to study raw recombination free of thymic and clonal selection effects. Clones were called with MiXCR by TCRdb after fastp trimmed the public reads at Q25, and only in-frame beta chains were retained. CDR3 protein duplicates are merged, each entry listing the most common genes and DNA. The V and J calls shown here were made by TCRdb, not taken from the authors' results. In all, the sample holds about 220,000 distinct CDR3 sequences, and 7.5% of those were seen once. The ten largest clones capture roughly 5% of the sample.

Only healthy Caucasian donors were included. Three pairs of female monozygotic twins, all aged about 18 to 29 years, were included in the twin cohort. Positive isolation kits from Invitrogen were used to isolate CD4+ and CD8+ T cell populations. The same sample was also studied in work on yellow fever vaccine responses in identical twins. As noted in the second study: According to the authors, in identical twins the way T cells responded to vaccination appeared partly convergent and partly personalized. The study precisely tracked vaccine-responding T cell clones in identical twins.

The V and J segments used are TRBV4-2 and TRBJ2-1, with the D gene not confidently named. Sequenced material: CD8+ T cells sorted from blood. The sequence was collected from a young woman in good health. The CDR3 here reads CASSQVLRSYNEQFF. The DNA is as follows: TGTGCCAGCAGCCAAGTATTGCGGAGTTACAATGAGCAGTTCTTC.